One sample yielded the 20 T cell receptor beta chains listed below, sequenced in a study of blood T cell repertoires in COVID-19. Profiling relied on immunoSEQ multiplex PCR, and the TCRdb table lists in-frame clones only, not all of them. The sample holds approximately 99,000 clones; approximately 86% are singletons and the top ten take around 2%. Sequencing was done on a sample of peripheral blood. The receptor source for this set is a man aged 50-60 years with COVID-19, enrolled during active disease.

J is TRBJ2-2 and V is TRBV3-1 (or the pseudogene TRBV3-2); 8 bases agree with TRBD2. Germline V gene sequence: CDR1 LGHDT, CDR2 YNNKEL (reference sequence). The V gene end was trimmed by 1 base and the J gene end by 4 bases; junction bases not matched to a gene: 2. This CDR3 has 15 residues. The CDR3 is CASSQVGGGTGELFF. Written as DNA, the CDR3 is TGTGCCAGCAGCCAAGTCGGGGGGGGCACCGGGGAGCTGTTTTTT.

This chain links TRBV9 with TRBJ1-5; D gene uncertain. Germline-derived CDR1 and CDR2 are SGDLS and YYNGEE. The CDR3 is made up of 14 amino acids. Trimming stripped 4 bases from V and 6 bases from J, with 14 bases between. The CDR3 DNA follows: TGTGCCAGCAGCCCCGGTGGAGCCGGTCAGCCCCAGCATTTT. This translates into CASSPGGAGQPQHF.

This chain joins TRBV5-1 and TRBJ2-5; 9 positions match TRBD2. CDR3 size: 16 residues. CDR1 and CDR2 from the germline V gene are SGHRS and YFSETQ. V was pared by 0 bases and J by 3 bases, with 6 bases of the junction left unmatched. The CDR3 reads CASSLGTSAFKETQYF. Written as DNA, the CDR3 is TGCGCCAGCAGCTTGGGGACTAGCGCGTTCAAAGAGACCCAGTACTTC.

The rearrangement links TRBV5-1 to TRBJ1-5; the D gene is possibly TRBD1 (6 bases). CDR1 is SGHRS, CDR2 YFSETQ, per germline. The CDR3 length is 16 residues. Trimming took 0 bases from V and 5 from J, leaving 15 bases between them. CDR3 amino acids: CASSLDPTTGYQPQHF. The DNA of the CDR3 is TGCGCCAGCAGCTTGGACCCCACGACAGGTTATCAGCCCCAGCATTTT. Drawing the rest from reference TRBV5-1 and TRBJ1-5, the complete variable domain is KAGVTQTPRYLIKTRGQQVTLSCSPISGHRSVSWYQQTPGQGLQFLFEYFSETQRNKGNFPGRFSGRQFSNSRSEMNVSTLELGDSALYLCASSLDPTTGYQPQHFGDGTRLSIL.

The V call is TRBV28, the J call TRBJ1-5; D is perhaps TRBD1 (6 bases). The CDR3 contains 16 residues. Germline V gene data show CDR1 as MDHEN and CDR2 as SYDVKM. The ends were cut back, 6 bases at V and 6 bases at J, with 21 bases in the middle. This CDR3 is CASSVGGGGGLQPQHF. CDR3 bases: TGTGCCAGCAGCGTTGGGGGCGGGGGTGGCCTTCAGCCCCAGCATTTT. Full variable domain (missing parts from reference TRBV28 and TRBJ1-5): DVKVTQSSRYLVKRTGEKVFLECVQDMDHENMFWYRQDPGLGLRLIYFSYDVKMKEKGDIPEGYSVSREKKERFSLILESASTNQTSMYLCASSVGGGGGLQPQHFGDGTRLSIL.

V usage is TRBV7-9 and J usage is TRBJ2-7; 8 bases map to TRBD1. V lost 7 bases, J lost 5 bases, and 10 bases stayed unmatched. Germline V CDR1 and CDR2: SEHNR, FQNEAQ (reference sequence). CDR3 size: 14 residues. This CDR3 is CASTSGQGTNEQYF. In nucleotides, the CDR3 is TGTGCCAGCACCTCTGGACAGGGTACCAACGAGCAGTACTTC.

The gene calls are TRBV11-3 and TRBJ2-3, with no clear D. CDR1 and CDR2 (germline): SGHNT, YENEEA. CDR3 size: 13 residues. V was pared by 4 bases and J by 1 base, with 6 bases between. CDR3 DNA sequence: TGTGCCAGCAGCTCCCCAGGCACAGATACGCAGTATTTT. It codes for CASSSPGTDTQYF. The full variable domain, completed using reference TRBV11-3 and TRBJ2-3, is EAGVVQSPRYKIIEKKQPVAFWCNPISGHNTLYWYLQNLGQGPELLIRYENEEAVDDSQLPKDRFSAERLKGVDSTLKIQPAELGDSAVYLCASSSPGTDTQYFGPGTRLTVL.

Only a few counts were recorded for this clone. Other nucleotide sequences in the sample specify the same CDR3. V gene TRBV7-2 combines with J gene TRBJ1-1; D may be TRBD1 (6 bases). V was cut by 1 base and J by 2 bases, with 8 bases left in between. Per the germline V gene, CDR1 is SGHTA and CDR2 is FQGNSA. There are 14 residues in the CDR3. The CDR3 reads CASSLDRVNTEAFF. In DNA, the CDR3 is TGTGCCAGCAGCTTAGACAGGGTCAACACTGAAGCTTTCTTT.

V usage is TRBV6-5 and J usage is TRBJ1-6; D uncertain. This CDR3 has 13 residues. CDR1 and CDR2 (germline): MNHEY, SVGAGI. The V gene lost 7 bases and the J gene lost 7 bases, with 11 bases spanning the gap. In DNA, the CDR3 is TGTGCCAGCACGCGCCCATCCAATTCACCCCTCCACTTT. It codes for CASTRPSNSPLHF.

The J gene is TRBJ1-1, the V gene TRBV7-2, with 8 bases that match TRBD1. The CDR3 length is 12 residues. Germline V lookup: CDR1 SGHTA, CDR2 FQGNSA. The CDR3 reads CGLGRGQTEAFF. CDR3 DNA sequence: TGTGGCCTGGGCAGGGGGCAGACTGAAGCTTTCTTT.

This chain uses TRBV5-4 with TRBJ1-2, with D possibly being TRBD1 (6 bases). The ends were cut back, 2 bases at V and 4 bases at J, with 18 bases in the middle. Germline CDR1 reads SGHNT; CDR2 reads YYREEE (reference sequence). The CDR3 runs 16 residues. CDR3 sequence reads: CASSLKQGPVFYGYTF. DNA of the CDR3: TGTGCCAGCAGCTTAAAACAGGGCCCGGTTTTCTATGGCTACACCTTC.

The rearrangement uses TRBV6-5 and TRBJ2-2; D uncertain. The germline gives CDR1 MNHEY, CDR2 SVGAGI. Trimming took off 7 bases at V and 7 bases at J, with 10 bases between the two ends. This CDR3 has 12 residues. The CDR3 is CASNRQGGELFF. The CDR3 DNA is TGTGCCAGCAACCGACAAGGCGGGGAGCTGTTTTTT.

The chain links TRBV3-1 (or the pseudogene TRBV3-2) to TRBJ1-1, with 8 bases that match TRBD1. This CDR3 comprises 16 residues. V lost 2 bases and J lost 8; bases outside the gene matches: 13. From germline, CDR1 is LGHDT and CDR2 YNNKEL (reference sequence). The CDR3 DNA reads TGTGCCAGCAGCCAATCAGGGGGCGCGAGAAGTAGAGAAGCTTTCTTT. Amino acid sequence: CASSQSGGARSREAFF.

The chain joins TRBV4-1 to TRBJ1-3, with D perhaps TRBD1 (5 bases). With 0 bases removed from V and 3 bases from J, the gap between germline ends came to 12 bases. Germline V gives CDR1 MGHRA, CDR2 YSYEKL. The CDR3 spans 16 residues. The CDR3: CASSQESRVDGNTIYF. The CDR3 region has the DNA TGCGCCAGCAGCCAAGAAAGCAGGGTGGATGGAAACACCATATATTTT.

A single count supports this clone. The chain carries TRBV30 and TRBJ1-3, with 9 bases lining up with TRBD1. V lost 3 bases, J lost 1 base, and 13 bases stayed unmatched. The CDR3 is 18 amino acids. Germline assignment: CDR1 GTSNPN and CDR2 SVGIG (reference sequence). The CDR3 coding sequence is TGTGCCTGGAGCCGGGACAGGGTGACCACCCGATCTGGAAACACCATATATTTT. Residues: CAWSRDRVTTRSGNTIYF.

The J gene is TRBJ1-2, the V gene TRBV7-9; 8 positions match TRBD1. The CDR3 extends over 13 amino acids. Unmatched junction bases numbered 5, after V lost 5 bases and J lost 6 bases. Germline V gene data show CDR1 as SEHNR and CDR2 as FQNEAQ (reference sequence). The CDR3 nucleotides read TGTGCCAGCAGCCCAGGGGGCGCAGATGGCTACACCTTC. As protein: CASSPGGADGYTF. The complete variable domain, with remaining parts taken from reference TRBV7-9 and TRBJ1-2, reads DTGVSQNPRHKITKRGQNVTFRCDPISEHNRLYWYRQTLGQGPEFLTYFQNEAQLEKSRLLSDRFSAERPKGSFSTLEIQRTEQGDSAMYLCASSPGGADGYTFGSGTRLTVV.

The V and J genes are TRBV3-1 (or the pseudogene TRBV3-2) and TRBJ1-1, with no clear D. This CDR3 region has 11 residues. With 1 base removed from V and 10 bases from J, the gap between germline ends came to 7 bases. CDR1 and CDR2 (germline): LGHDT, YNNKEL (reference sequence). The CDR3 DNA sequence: TGTGCCAGCAGCCAAGGCGGGGTAGCTTTCTTT. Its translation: CASSQGGVAFF.

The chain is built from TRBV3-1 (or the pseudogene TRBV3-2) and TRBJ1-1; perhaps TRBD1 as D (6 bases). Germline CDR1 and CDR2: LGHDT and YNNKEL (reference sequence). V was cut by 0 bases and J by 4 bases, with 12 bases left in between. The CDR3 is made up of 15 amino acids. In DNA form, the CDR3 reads TGTGCCAGCAGCCAAGAAGGGGGGGCCGTCACTGAAGCTTTCTTT. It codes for CASSQEGGAVTEAFF.

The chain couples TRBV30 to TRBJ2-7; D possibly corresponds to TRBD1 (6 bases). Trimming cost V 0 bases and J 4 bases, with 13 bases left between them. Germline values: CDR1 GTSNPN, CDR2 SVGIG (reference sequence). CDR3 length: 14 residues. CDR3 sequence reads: CAWSVLGQTYEQYF. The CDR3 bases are TGTGCCTGGAGTGTGTTGGGACAAACTTACGAGCAGTACTTC.

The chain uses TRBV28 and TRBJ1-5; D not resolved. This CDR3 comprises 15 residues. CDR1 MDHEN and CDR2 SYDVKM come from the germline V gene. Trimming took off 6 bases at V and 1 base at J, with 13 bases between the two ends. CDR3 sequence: CASSRSIASNQPQHF. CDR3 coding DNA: TGTGCCAGCAGCCGCAGTATCGCCAGCAATCAGCCCCAGCATTTT.